The 10 T cell receptor beta chains below were found in one sample sequenced in a study of OX40 agonist ivuxolimab in advanced cancers. The protocol was immunoSEQ multiplex PCR, while the TCRdb copy is restricted to in-frame clones and leaves out a portion. The sample lists 50,000 to 65,000 clones; about four fifths were seen once. The specimen was CD4+ or CD8+ T cells sorted from blood, collected in a trial of the OX40 agonist ivuxolimab. The receptor set was obtained from an adult with an advanced solid tumor such as melanoma, head and neck, liver or kidney cancer.

The chain couples TRBV6-5 to TRBJ1-5; D is possibly TRBD1 (6 bases). V lost 6 bases, J lost 2 bases, and 14 bases lay in between. The CDR3 loop spans 15 amino acids. Per germline, CDR1 MNHEY and CDR2 SVGAGI. The CDR3 coding sequence is TGTGCCAGCAGCCCCCAGGGGATGGGCAATCAGCCCCAGCATTTT. This sequence encodes CASSPQGMGNQPQHF.

The V and J genes are TRBV9 and TRBJ1-1, with D unclear. The CDR3 has 14 residues. V lost 0 bases to trimming and J lost 2 bases, with 8 bases between them. The V gene's germline CDR1 is SGDLS and CDR2 YYNGEE. CDR3 nucleotides: TGTGCCAGCAGCGTAGGGACCGATAACACTGAAGCTTTCTTT. It specifies CASSVGTDNTEAFF.

This clone was counted between two and nine times. The chain combines TRBV4-1 with TRBJ1-5; D uncertain. Trimming took 1 base from V and 0 from J, leaving 16 bases between them. CDR1 is MGHRA, CDR2 YSYEKL, per germline. The CDR3 is 18 amino acids. CDR3 residues: CASSQVNMGFNSNQPQHF. The CDR3 DNA is TGCGCCAGCAGCCAAGTTAATATGGGGTTTAATAGCAATCAGCCCCAGCATTTT.

This chain connects TRBV19 to TRBJ1-2; 7 bases agree with TRBD1. CDR1 LNHDA and CDR2 SQIVND come from the germline V gene (reference sequence). The V segment lost 3 bases and the J segment 3 bases; nucleotides outside the gene matches: 7. This CDR3 is built from 15 residues. This CDR3 reads CASSISWDSYYGYTF. DNA of the CDR3: TGTGCCAGTAGTATCTCATGGGACAGCTACTATGGCTACACCTTC.

This chain uses TRBV5-1 with TRBJ2-2; 8 bases are shared with TRBD1. V shed 5 bases and J 5 bases; nucleotides not matched to a gene: 11. The V gene's germline CDR1 is SGHRS and CDR2 YFSETQ. CDR3 length: 16 amino acids. The CDR3 loop is CASRSPGTGPTGELFF. CDR3 coding DNA: TGCGCCAGCAGATCCCCAGGGACAGGACCGACCGGGGAGCTGTTTTTT.

This sequence joins TRBV9 and TRBJ1-2, with D possibly being TRBD1 (5 bases). V lost 3 bases to trimming and J lost 2 bases, with 14 bases between them. Germline CDR1 is SGDLS and CDR2 is YYNGEE. CDR3 length: 15 amino acids. As DNA, the CDR3 is TGTGCCAGCAGCGCCTCAGGGCAATTAAACTATGGCTACACCTTC. The encoded protein is CASSASGQLNYGYTF. The complete variable domain, with remaining parts taken from reference TRBV9 and TRBJ1-2, reads DSGVTQTPKHLITATGQRVTLRCSPRSGDLSVYWYQQSLDQGLQFLIQYYNGEERAKGNILERFSAQQFPDLHSELNLSSLELGDSALYFCASSASGQLNYGYTFGSGTRLTVV.

J is TRBJ1-2 and V is TRBV6-1; D unresolved. V was shortened by 2 bases and J by 4 bases, with 8 bases between the two germline ends. The CDR3 is 13 residues long. CDR1 MNHNS and CDR2 SASEGT come from the germline V gene. The CDR3 DNA follows: TGTGCCAGCAGTGAACAGTCACCCTATGGCTACACCTTC. This codes for CASSEQSPYGYTF.

The chain combines TRBV11-2 with TRBJ1-5; D gene uncertain. From germline, CDR1 is SGHAT and CDR2 FQNNGV. Trimming shortened V by 3 bases and J by 8 bases, and 5 bases separated the two germline ends. This CDR3 comprises 11 residues. The CDR3, as DNA: TGTGCCAGCAGCTTGTGGGAGCCCCAGCATTTT. Residues: CASSLWEPQHF.

The table lists this clone with a count of one. The chain joins TRBV6-4 to TRBJ1-2, with D perhaps matching TRBD1 (5 bases). This CDR3 has 13 amino acids. The V gene's germline CDR1 is MRHNA and CDR2 SNTAGT. Trimming shortened V by 2 bases and J by 8 bases, and 12 bases separated the two germline ends. The CDR3 sequence: CASSDGEAGGYTF. The CDR3 bases are TGTGCCAGCAGTGACGGGGAGGCAGGGGGCTACACCTTC.

The chain has TRBV29-1 and TRBJ1-1; 7 bases agree with TRBD1. The CDR3 length is 12 residues. V gave up 4 bases and J gave up 4 bases; unmatched junction bases: 3. Per the germline V gene, CDR1 is SQVTM and CDR2 is ANQGSEA. The CDR3 DNA follows: TGCAGCGTTGGCAGGGGGTTCACTGAAGCTTTCTTT. Amino acids: CSVGRGFTEAFF.